This T cell receptor beta chain was sequenced for a study of T cell responses to AZD1222 COVID-19 vaccine. Study results and caveats: Variant regions that are unmutated are reportedly the target of nearly half of spike-specific TCRs. Spike-spanning, vaccine-associated CD4 TCRs were dominant at 160-218 and 743-854.

Using immunoSEQ multiplex PCR, the repertoire was profiled, and TCRdb retains in-frame clones only, with some absent. The data show 98,000 or so clones, with about 86% seen just once and about 3% held by the top ten. Regarding this clone: What it binds is unknown.

In germline, CDR1 is SGHDN, CDR2 FVKESK. V was cut by 0 bases and J by 0 bases, with 3 bases left in between. The length of the CDR3 is 13 residues. V usage is TRBV14 and J usage is TRBJ2-7; unclear D gene. The source is an adult in good health. The sequencing used peripheral blood, collected on day 0 of AZD1222 vaccination. CDR3 sequence: CASSQDISYEQYF. CDR3 sequence (DNA): TGTGCCAGCAGCCAAGACATCTCCTACGAGCAGTACTTC.